This T cell receptor (beta chain) was recovered during a study of T cells expressing NK-cell markers. As for the study in general: The TCR beta repertoires originated in sorted CD3+CD56+NKG2C+, CD3+CD56+NKG2C- and CD3+CD56-NKG2C+ T cells. Study results and caveats: There remained a lack of clarity about HCMV specificity of expanded NKG2C+ T cell clones.

The CDR3 has 16 residues. Germline V CDR1 and CDR2: ENHRY, SYGVKD. Concerning this clonotype itself: Its antigen is unknown.

From its re-call of the 5' RACE reads, TCRdb lists each CDR3 protein once, without DNA. The table for this sample gives about 460,000 distinct CDR3 sequences. The chain combines TRBV10-3 with TRBJ2-2; TCRdb outputs TRBD2, but without DNA this stays unchecked. This TCR derives from a woman between 45 and 60 years old in good health. Sequences were obtained from blood T cells: a sorted CD56 or NKG2C T cell subset, CD4+ or CD8+ T cells, or bulk PBMC T cells (not recorded which). The CDR3 region is CAISIAGGPNTGELFF.